The 17 T cell receptor beta chains reported below all come from one sample, sequenced in a study of T-cell reconstitution after alpha-beta-depleted transplantation in children. Using unique molecular identifiers, the investigators prepared the TCRbeta library. TCRdb fed the PCR reads into MiXCR, producing one record per CDR3 protein. In the table there are approximately 350,000 distinct CDR3 sequences, 15% to 20% of which are singletons. This specimen consisted of PBMCs, mostly from graft donor cells, obtained 360 days after TCRalphabeta/CD19-depleted stem cell transplant. The receptors shown here come from a male patient aged 2-10 years who had a stem cell transplant for acute lymphoblastic leukemia, so the T cells may come from the graft donor.

This clonotype has a count of ten or more. V usage is TRBV12-3 or TRBV12-4 and J usage is TRBJ2-4; weak D call: TRBD1 (6 bases). The CDR3 extends over 17 amino acids. V lost 2 bases and J lost 0, with 14 bases in between. The CDR3 sequence is CASSLRGYSRAKNIQYF. In nucleotides, the CDR3 is TGTGCCAGCAGTTTAAGGGGGTACTCCAGAGCCAAAAACATTCAGTACTTC.

This clonotype has at least ten counts. At one end the junction does not follow the germline gene, possibly because of a read error. The chain employs TRBV7-9 and TRBJ2-1; no reliable D call. Germline V gives CDR1 SEHNR, CDR2 FQNEAQ (reference sequence). This CDR3 has 15 amino acids. CDR3 DNA sequence: TGTGCCAGCAGTTTAGGGTCAAATCCTGGAAATGAGCAGTTCTTC. Protein sequence: CASSLGSNPGNEQFF.

This rearrangement joins TRBV29-1 to TRBJ1-2; D is ambiguous. This CDR3 is 11 amino acids long. Trimming stripped 8 bases from V and 3 bases from J, with 10 bases between. Germline CDR1 and CDR2: SQVTM and ANQGSEA. The CDR3 nucleotides read TGCAGCTCTGGGGAAGACTATGGCTACACCTTC. Protein product: CSSGEDYGYTF.

The V and J genes are TRBV10-2 and TRBJ2-7, with 8 bases aligning to TRBD1. The V gene end was trimmed by 5 bases and the J gene end by 2 bases; junction bases not matched to a gene: 5. Germline CDR1 and CDR2: WSHSY and SAAADI. The CDR3 covers 14 residues. CDR3 in DNA: TGCGCCAGCAGTTCCCCAGGGGGCCCCTACGAGCAGTACTTC. It codes for CASSSPGGPYEQYF.

This clonotype was observed once. This chain uses TRBV30 with TRBJ2-7, with TRBD1 matching over 8 bases. This CDR3 has 12 amino acids. Germline trimming cut 5 bases from V and 6 bases from J; bases unmatched to any gene: 6. Germline V gene lookup returns CDR1 GTSNPN and CDR2 SVGIG (reference sequence). In DNA form, the CDR3 reads TGTGCCTGGGATGACAGGGGAGTCGAGCAGTACTTC. Translating it yields CAWDDRGVEQYF.

This clonotype was detected only a few times. The chain carries TRBV24-1 and TRBJ2-5, with TRBD1 identical over 7 bases. The CDR3 loop spans 17 amino acids. Germline V gives CDR1 KGHDR, CDR2 SFDVKD. The J segment lost 2 bases and the V segment lost 2 bases, leaving 10 bases of the junction unmatched. The CDR3 region has the DNA TGTGCCACCAGTGATTCTGCCTCCAGGGGGATGCAAGAGACCCAGTACTTC. Its translation is CATSDSASRGMQETQYF.

The table lists this clonotype with a few counts. The rearrangement uses TRBV5-1 and TRBJ2-1; possible D gene TRBD2, 6 bases. The germline V gene has CDR1 SGHRS and CDR2 YFSETQ. The CDR3 is 15 residues long. Trimming shortened V by 3 bases and J by 2 bases, and 12 bases separated the two germline ends. CDR3 bases: TGCGCCAGCAGCTCCGGGACTGTTCCCTACAATGAGCAGTTCTTC. Translating gives CASSSGTVPYNEQFF.

The V call is TRBV28, the J call TRBJ1-1; TRBD1 aligns across 8 bases. Looked up from germline, CDR1 is MDHEN and CDR2 is SYDVKM. CDR3 length: 13 residues. The V and J ends lost 1 base and 7 bases, in that order; junction bases with no gene match: 2. DNA for the CDR3: TGTGCCAGCAGTTTATCAGGGGGCGGTGAAGCTTTCTTT. Translation: CASSLSGGGEAFF.

The chain joins TRBV7-9 to TRBJ2-5; no clear D. The CDR3 is 16 amino acids. Trimming took off 1 base at V and 0 bases at J, with 12 bases between the two ends. The germline CDR1 and CDR2 sequences are SEHNR and FQNEAQ (reference sequence). CDR3 coding DNA: TGTGCCAGCAGCTTAGGGGAAGCCCCGTACCAAGAGACCCAGTACTTC. Its protein is CASSLGEAPYQETQYF.

This clonotype was observed a few times. The chain uses TRBV25-1 and TRBJ1-2; D is possibly TRBD1 (5 bases). CDR1 MGHDK and CDR2 SYGVNS come from the germline V gene. V was trimmed by 4 bases and J by 4 bases, leaving 16 bases between them. This CDR3 is built from 15 residues. The CDR3 sequence: CASSAKGQGVYGYTF. The CDR3 DNA sequence: TGTGCCAGCAGTGCGAAGGGGCAGGGAGTCTATGGCTACACCTTC.

The chain combines TRBV7-2 with TRBJ2-5; D is unclear. V shed 3 bases and J shed 1 base, with 15 bases lying between them. The CDR3 has 16 residues. Germline V gene data show CDR1 as SGHTA and CDR2 as FQGNSA. The CDR3: CASSFRGRLIQETQYF. The CDR3 DNA follows: TGTGCCAGCAGCTTTCGAGGCAGACTCATCCAAGAGACCCAGTACTTC.

This clonotype was detected ten times or more. This chain links TRBV7-9 with TRBJ2-2; D is unclear. This CDR3 spans 12 amino acids. The V and J ends lost 1 base and 9 bases respectively, with 6 bases between them. Germline V gene data show CDR1 as SEHNR and CDR2 as FQNEAQ (reference sequence). The CDR3 bases are TGTGCCAGCAGCTTAGTTCCTTGGGAGCTGTTTTTT. Amino acids: CASSLVPWELFF.

This rearrangement joins TRBV29-1 to TRBJ2-5; D remains ambiguous. The germline gives CDR1 SQVTM, CDR2 ANQGSEA. The CDR3 is 16 residues long. The V end was cut by 0 bases, the J end by 2 bases, with 16 bases between. CDR3: CSVEDLGPIEQETQYF. CDR3 DNA: TGCAGCGTTGAAGATCTCGGACCAATCGAACAAGAGACCCAGTACTTC.

This clonotype was seen a handful of times. The V gene is TRBV7-3, the J gene TRBJ2-5, with TRBD2 as a possible D gene (5 bases). Germline V gene lookup returns CDR1 SGHTA and CDR2 FQGTGA. Trimming removed 5 bases from V and 2 bases from J, with 18 bases in between. This CDR3 has 16 residues. The CDR3 nucleotides are TGTGCCAGCAGCCGCTGGGGAGCGGAAAGACAAGAGACCCAGTACTTC. Translating gives CASSRWGAERQETQYF.

The gene calls are TRBV28 and TRBJ1-6, with D hard to call. Germline V lookup: CDR1 MDHEN, CDR2 SYDVKM. The CDR3 totals 16 residues. Trimming stripped 6 bases from V and 0 bases from J, with 12 bases between. CDR3 bases: TGTGCCAGCAGCAATGAGCTAAGCTCCTATAATTCACCCCTCCACTTT. Amino acids: CASSNELSSYNSPLHF.

In this sample, this clonotype turned up many times. The chain recombines TRBV5-1 with TRBJ2-1, with 7 bases identical to TRBD1. V shed 3 bases and J 8 bases; nucleotides not matched to a gene: 14. CDR1 and CDR2 from the germline V gene are SGHRS and YFSETQ. The CDR3 totals 16 residues. CDR3 sequence reads: CASSSFYTYRGDEQFF. CDR3 nucleotide sequence: TGCGCCAGCAGCTCCTTTTATACTTACAGGGGAGATGAGCAGTTCTTC.

This sequence joins TRBV15 and TRBJ2-5; the D is unclear. V was cut by 3 bases and J by 0 bases, with 11 bases left in between. The V gene's germline CDR1 is LNHNV and CDR2 YYDKDF (reference sequence). This CDR3 spans 15 amino acids. CDR3 sequence reads: CATSRDGQYQETQYF. CDR3 DNA sequence: TGTGCCACCAGCAGGGACGGCCAGTACCAAGAGACCCAGTACTTC. Drawing the rest from reference TRBV15 and TRBJ2-5, the complete variable domain is DAMVIQNPRYQVTQFGKPVTLSCSQTLNHNVMYWYQQKSSQAPKLLFHYYDKDFNNEADTPDNFQSRRPNTSFCFLDIRSPGLGDTAMYLCATSRDGQYQETQYFGPGTRLLVL.